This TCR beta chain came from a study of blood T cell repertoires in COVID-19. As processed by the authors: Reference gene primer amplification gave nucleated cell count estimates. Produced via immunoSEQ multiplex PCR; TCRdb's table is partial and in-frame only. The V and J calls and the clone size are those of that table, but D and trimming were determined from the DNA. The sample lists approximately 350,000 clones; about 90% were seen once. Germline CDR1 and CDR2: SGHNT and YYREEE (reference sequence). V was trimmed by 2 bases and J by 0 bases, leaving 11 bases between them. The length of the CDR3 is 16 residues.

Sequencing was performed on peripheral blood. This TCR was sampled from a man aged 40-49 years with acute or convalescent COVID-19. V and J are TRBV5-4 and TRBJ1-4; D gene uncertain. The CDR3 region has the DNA TGTGCCAGCAGCTTTCGGGGAGTTGCAACTAATGAAAAACTGTTTTTT. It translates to CASSFRGVATNEKLFF.